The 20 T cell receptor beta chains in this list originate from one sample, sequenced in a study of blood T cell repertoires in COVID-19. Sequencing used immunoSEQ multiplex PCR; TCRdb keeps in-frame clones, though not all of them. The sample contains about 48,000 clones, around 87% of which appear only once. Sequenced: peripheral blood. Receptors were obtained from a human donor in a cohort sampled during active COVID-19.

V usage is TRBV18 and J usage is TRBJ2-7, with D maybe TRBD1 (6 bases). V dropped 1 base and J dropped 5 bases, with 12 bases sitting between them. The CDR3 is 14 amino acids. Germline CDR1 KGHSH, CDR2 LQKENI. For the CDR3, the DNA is TGTGCCAGCTCACCACGGGGACAACTCGACGAGCAGTACTTC. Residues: CASSPRGQLDEQYF.

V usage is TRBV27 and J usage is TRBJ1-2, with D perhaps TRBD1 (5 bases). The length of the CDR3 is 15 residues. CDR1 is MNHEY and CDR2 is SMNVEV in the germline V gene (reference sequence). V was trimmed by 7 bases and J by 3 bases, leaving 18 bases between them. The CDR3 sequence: CASTRWGGTDYGYTF. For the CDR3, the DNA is TGTGCCAGCACACGATGGGGGGGGACCGACTATGGCTACACCTTC.

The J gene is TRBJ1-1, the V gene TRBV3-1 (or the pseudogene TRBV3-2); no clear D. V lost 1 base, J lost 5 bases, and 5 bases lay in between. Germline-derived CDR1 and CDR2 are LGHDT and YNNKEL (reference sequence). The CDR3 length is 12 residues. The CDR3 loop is CASSQGYTEAFF. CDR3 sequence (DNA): TGTGCCAGCAGCCAAGGTTATACTGAAGCTTTCTTT.

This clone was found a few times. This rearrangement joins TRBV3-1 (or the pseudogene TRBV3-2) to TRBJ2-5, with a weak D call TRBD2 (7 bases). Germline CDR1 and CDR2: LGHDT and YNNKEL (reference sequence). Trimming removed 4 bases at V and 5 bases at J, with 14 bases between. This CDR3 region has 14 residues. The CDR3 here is CASSRRGAGETQYF. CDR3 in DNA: TGTGCCAGCAGCCGCCGGGGGGCTGGGGAGACCCAGTACTTC.

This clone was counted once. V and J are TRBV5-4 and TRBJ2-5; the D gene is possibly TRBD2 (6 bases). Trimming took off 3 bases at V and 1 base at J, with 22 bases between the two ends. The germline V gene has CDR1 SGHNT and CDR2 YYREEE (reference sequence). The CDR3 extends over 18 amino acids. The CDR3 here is CASSSGLRTANAQETQYF. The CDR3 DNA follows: TGTGCCAGCAGCTCAGGACTAAGGACCGCTAATGCCCAAGAGACCCAGTACTTC.

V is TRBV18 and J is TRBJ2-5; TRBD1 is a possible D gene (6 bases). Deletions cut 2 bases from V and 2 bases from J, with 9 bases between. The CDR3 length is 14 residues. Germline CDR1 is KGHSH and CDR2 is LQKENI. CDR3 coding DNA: TGTGCCAGCTCACCATCCAGGGGTCAAGAGACCCAGTACTTC. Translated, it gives CASSPSRGQETQYF.

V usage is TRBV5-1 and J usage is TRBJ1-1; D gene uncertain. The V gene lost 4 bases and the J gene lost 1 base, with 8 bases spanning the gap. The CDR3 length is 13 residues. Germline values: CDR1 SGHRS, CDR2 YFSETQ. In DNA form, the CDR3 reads TGCGCCAGCAGCCCGGGTACGAACACTGAAGCTTTCTTT. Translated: CASSPGTNTEAFF. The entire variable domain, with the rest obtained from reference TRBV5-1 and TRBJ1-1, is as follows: KAGVTQTPRYLIKTRGQQVTLSCSPISGHRSVSWYQQTPGQGLQFLFEYFSETQRNKGNFPGRFSGRQFSNSRSEMNVSTLELGDSALYLCASSPGTNTEAFFGQGTRLTVV.

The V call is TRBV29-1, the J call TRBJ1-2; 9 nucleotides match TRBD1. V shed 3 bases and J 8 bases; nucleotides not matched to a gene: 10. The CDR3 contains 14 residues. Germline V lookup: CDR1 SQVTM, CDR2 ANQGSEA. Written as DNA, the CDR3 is TGCAGCGTTGACTTCGCCGGGACAGGGTACGGCTACACCTTC. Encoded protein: CSVDFAGTGYGYTF.

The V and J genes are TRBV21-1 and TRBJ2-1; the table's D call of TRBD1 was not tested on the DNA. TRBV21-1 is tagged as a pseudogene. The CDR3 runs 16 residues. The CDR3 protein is CASSKDQDTPYNEQFF. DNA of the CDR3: TGTGCCAGCAGCAAAGATCAGGACACCCCATACAATGAGCAGTTCTTC.

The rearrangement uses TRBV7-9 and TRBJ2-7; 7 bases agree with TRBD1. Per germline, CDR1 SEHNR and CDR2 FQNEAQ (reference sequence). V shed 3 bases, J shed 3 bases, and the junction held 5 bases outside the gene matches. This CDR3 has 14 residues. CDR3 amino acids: CASSFTGDHYEQYF. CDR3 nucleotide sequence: TGTGCCAGCAGCTTTACAGGGGACCACTACGAGCAGTACTTC.

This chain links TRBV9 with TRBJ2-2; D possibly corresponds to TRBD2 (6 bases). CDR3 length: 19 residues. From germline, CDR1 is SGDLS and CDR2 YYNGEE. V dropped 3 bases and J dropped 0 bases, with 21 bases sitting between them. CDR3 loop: CASSAPNLLRGANTGELFF. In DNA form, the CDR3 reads TGTGCCAGCAGCGCACCGAACCTTCTTCGCGGGGCGAACACCGGGGAGCTGTTTTTT. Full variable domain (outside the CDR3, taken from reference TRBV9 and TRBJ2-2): DSGVTQTPKHLITATGQRVTLRCSPRSGDLSVYWYQQSLDQGLQFLIQYYNGEERAKGNILERFSAQQFPDLHSELNLSSLELGDSALYFCASSAPNLLRGANTGELFFGEGSRLTVL.

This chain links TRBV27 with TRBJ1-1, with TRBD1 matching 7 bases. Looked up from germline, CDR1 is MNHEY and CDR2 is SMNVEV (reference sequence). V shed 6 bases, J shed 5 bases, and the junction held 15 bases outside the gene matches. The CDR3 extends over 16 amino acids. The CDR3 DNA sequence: TGTGCCAGCAGCCCGACAGGGTACGAAGGAGGGACTGAAGCTTTCTTT. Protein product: CASSPTGYEGGTEAFF.

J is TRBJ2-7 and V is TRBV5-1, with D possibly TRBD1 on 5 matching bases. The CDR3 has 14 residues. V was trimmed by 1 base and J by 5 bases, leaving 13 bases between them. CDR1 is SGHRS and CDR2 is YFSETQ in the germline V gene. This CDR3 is CASSLQGGPDEQYF. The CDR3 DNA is TGCGCCAGCAGCTTGCAGGGTGGTCCCGACGAGCAGTACTTC.

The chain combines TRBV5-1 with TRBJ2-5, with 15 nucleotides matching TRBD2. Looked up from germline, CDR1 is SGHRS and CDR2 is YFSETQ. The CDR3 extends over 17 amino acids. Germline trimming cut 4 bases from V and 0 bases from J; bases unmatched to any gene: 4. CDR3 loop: CASSPGLAGGNQETQYF. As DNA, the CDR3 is TGCGCCAGCAGCCCGGGACTAGCGGGAGGAAACCAAGAGACCCAGTACTTC.

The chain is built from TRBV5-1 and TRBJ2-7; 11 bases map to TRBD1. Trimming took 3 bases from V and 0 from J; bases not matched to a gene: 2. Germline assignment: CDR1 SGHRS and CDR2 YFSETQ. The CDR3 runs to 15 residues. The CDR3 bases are TGCGCCAGCAGCTCCGGGACAGGGGGCTCCTACGAGCAGTACTTC. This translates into CASSSGTGGSYEQYF. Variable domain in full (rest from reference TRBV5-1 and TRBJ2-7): KAGVTQTPRYLIKTRGQQVTLSCSPISGHRSVSWYQQTPGQGLQFLFEYFSETQRNKGNFPGRFSGRQFSNSRSEMNVSTLELGDSALYLCASSSGTGGSYEQYFGPGTRLTVT.

CDR3 DNA sequence: TGCGCCAGCAGCCAGAGTGGCGCGGGGGGGCAGTACTCCTACAATGAGCAGTTCTTC. This translates into CASSQSGAGGQYSYNEQFF. The chain has TRBV4-3 and TRBJ2-1, with TRBD2 matching over 9 bases. Germline loops: CDR1 LGHNA, CDR2 YSLEER. J was trimmed by 0 bases and V by 3 bases; bases with no gene match: 12. The CDR3 is 19 amino acids.

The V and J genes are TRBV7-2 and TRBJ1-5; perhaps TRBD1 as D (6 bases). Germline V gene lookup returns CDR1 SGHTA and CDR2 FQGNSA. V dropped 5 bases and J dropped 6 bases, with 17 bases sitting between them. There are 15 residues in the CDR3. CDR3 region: CASSPGVGGGQPQHF. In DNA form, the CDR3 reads TGTGCCAGCAGCCCAGGGGTAGGAGGAGGTCAGCCCCAGCATTTT.

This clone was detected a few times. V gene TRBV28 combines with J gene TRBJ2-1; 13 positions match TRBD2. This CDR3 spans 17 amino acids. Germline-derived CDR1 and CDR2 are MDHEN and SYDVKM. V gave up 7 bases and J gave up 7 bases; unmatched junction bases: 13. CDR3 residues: CASKSLEPGLAGNEQFF. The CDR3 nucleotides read TGTGCCAGCAAGTCCCTAGAACCGGGACTAGCGGGAAATGAGCAGTTCTTC.

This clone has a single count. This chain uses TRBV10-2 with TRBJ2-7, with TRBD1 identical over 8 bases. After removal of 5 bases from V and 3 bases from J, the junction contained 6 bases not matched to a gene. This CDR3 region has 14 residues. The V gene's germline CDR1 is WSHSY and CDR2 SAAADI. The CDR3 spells CASSSGTGLYEQYF. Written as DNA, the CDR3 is TGCGCCAGCAGTTCCGGGACAGGCCTCTACGAGCAGTACTTC.

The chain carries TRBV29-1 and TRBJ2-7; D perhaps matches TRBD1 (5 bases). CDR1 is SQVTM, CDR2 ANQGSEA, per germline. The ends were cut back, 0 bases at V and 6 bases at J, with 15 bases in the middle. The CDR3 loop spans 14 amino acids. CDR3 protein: CSVEDPRAVSEQYF. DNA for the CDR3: TGCAGCGTTGAAGATCCCAGGGCAGTTTCCGAGCAGTACTTC.